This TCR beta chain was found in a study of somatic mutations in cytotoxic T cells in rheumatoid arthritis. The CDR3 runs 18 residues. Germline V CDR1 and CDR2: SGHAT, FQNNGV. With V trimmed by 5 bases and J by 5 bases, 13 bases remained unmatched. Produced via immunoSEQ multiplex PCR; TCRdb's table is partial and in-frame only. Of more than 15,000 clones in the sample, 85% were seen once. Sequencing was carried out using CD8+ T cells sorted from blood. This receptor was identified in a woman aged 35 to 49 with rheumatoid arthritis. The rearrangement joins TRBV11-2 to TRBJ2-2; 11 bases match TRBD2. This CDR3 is CASSTGLAGVFETGELFF. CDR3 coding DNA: TGTGCCAGCAGCACCGGACTAGCGGGCGTTTTCGAAACCGGGGAGCTGTTTTTT.